The 16 T cell receptor beta chains below come from one sample, sequenced in a study of T cells in Graves' hyperthyroidism and ophthalmopathy. Regions amplified from RNA transcripts were the TCR beta CDR3 regions. The HTBI primer set drove a first-round RT-PCR of the TCR CDR3. Using its own MiXCR run on the multiplex PCR reads, TCRdb lists one record per CDR3 protein. The data show about half a million distinct CDR3 sequences, 15% to 20% seen once. The sample taken for sequencing was blood. Receptors were obtained from a man aged 40-49 years with Graves' ophthalmopathy.

The chain combines TRBV7-6 with TRBJ2-2; TRBD1 matches at 8 bases. Germline CDR1 and CDR2: SGHVS and FNYEAQ. This CDR3 region has 16 residues. J lost 0 bases, V lost 4 bases, and 4 bases had no gene match. The CDR3 here is CASSWDRNANTGELFF. CDR3 in DNA: TGTGCCAGCAGCTGGGACAGGAACGCGAACACCGGGGAGCTGTTTTTT. Full variable domain (rest looked up from reference TRBV7-6 and TRBJ2-2): GAGVSQSPRYKVTKRGQDVALRCDPISGHVSLYWYRQALGQGPEFLTYFNYEAQQDKSGLPNDRFSAERPEGSISTLTIQRTEQRDSAMYRCASSWDRNANTGELFFGEGSRLTVL.

This rearrangement joins TRBV12-3 or TRBV12-4 to TRBJ1-1; D is uncertain. V lost 3 bases, J lost 3 bases, and 11 bases lay in between. The length of the CDR3 is 14 residues. Written as DNA, the CDR3 is TGTGCCAGCAGTTTTTTTCGCGGGGACACTGAAGCTTTCTTT. It codes for CASSFFRGDTEAFF.

This chain links TRBV10-3 with TRBJ2-5; possible D gene TRBD1, 5 bases. Germline CDR1 and CDR2: ENHRY and SYGVKD. Deletions cut 2 bases from V and 1 base from J, with 8 bases between. The CDR3 is made up of 14 amino acids. The CDR3 DNA reads as TGTGCCATCAGTGAGATTGACAGCCAAGAGACCCAGTACTTC. Translating it yields CAISEIDSQETQYF.

The chain has TRBV7-9 and TRBJ1-2; D may be TRBD1 (5 bases). The V gene lost 2 bases and the J gene lost 1 base, with 8 bases spanning the gap. The CDR3 is made up of 14 amino acids. Germline lookup yields CDR1 SEHNR and CDR2 FQNEAQ (reference sequence). CDR3: CASSLRGYNYGYTF. DNA of the CDR3: TGTGCCAGCAGCTTAAGGGGCTATAACTATGGCTACACCTTC.

This clonotype was seen a few times. The genes are TRBV7-3 and TRBJ2-7; D is undetermined. The CDR3 is 13 residues long. The ends were cut back, 6 bases at V and 6 bases at J, with 15 bases in the middle. Germline V gene sequence: CDR1 SGHTA, CDR2 FQGTGA. CDR3 in amino acids: CASRPRPLLEQYF. The CDR3 nucleotides read TGTGCCAGCAGACCACGCCCATTACTCGAGCAGTACTTC.

This chain connects TRBV20-1 to TRBJ2-7; 9 bases are a match to TRBD2. This CDR3 is 14 amino acids long. V trimming: 0 bases; J trimming: 7 bases; junction bases outside the gene matches: 7. Per germline, CDR1 DFQATT and CDR2 SNEGSKA (reference sequence). The DNA of the CDR3 is TGCAGTGCTAGAGATATAGCGGGAGCTGAAGAGCAGTACTTC. Translated: CSARDIAGAEEQYF.

This clonotype was observed many times. The chain carries TRBV18 and TRBJ2-7; 10 bases are shared with TRBD1. V trimming: 3 bases; J trimming: 6 bases; junction bases outside the gene matches: 5. The CDR3 totals 14 residues. Looked up from germline, CDR1 is KGHSH and CDR2 is LQKENI. CDR3: CASSPGQGELEQYF. The CDR3 DNA follows: TGTGCCAGCTCACCCGGACAGGGGGAGCTCGAGCAGTACTTC.

In its sample, this clonotype was seen a few times. The chain is built from TRBV20-1 and TRBJ1-5; D unclear. Germline V lookup: CDR1 DFQATT, CDR2 SNEGSKA (reference sequence). The CDR3 has 14 amino acids. The ends were cut back, 2 bases at V and 3 bases at J, with 11 bases in the middle. CDR3 residues: CSARPEVFNQPQHF. For the CDR3, the DNA is TGCAGTGCTAGACCGGAGGTCTTCAATCAGCCCCAGCATTTT.

A few counts support this clonotype. The chain uses TRBV11-2 and TRBJ2-1; 12 nucleotides align to TRBD2. J was trimmed by 10 bases and V by 9 bases; bases with no gene match: 16. Germline V lookup: CDR1 SGHAT, CDR2 FQNNGV. This CDR3 is built from 16 residues. Here the CDR3 reads CASSIVGTSGRKEQFF. CDR3 DNA: TGTGCCAGTAGTATAGTCGGAACTAGCGGGAGGAAAGAGCAGTTCTTC.

In its sample, this clonotype was seen a few times. V is TRBV5-1 and J is TRBJ2-1, with 10 bases that match TRBD1. Germline V gene lookup returns CDR1 SGHRS and CDR2 YFSETQ. V dropped 4 bases and J dropped 6; count of bases not matched to a gene: 10. The CDR3 is 16 amino acids. DNA for the CDR3: TGCGCCAGCAGCCGGCCGGGGAGGACAGGGGGCAATGAGCAGTTCTTC. Amino acids: CASSRPGRTGGNEQFF.

This clonotype was seen repeatedly, ten times or more. The chain recombines TRBV28 with TRBJ1-1; D remains ambiguous. V shed 2 bases and J shed 5 bases, with 6 bases lying between them. The CDR3 totals 12 residues. The germline V gene encodes CDR1 MDHEN and CDR2 SYDVKM. Here the CDR3 DNA reads TGTGCCAGCAGTTTAAGGCGGACTGAAGCTTTCTTT. It translates to CASSLRRTEAFF.

This sequence joins TRBV2 and TRBJ2-1; the match to TRBD2 covers 11 bases. The CDR3 runs 15 residues. Germline V gene data show CDR1 as SNHLY and CDR2 as FYNNEI. Unmatched junction bases numbered 4, after V lost 3 bases and J lost 6 bases. The CDR3 loop reads CASSEGLAVLNEQFF. CDR3 bases: TGTGCCAGCAGTGAGGGACTAGCGGTACTCAATGAGCAGTTCTTC.

This clonotype was detected once. The chain has TRBV6-2 or TRBV6-3 and TRBJ2-6; unclear D gene. This CDR3 comprises 15 residues. In germline, CDR1 is MNHEY, CDR2 SVGEGT. V was pared by 6 bases and J by 4 bases, with 13 bases between. The CDR3 region has the DNA TGTGCCAGCAGATCGCTCCTCTCAGGGGCCAACGTCCTGACTTTC. Translating it yields CASRSLLSGANVLTF.

This clonotype was found many times. The V call is TRBV3-1, the J call TRBJ2-1; 7 positions agree with TRBD1. V shed 4 bases, J shed 9 bases, and the junction held 0 bases outside the gene matches. Germline V lookup: CDR1 LGHDT, CDR2 YNNKEL (reference sequence). The CDR3 covers 11 residues. CDR3 nucleotide sequence: TGTGCCAGCAGCCGACAGGGTGAGCAGTTCTTC. Translating it yields CASSRQGEQFF.

This clonotype has only a few counts. This rearrangement joins TRBV4-1 to TRBJ2-7; tentatively, D is TRBD1 (6 bases). This CDR3 comprises 15 residues. Trimming pared 1 base from V and 2 bases from J, leaving 12 bases between. Germline V CDR1 and CDR2: MGHRA, YSYEKL. CDR3 region: CASSQVQGQTYEQYF. The CDR3 DNA is TGCGCCAGCAGCCAAGTTCAGGGGCAGACCTACGAGCAGTACTTC.

This clonotype was counted a few times. One end of the junction does not line up with germline, which may come from a read error. This chain joins TRBV7-2 and TRBJ2-1, with unresolved D. The length of the CDR3 is 11 residues. Germline V CDR1 and CDR2: SGHTA, FQGNSA. In DNA, the CDR3 is TGTGCCAGCAGCATTGGTCAAGAGCGGTTCTTC. This translates into CASSIGQERFF.